A single sample is the source of the 8 T cell receptor beta chains below, sequenced in a study of neurological immune-mediated disorders. TCRdb itself ran the 5' RACE reads through MiXCR, one entry per CDR3 protein. The table includes about 33,000 distinct CDR3 sequences, approximately 1.4% detected once. Sequencing was done on a sample of PBMCs. Receptor source: a woman under 40 with multiple sclerosis.

This clonotype was recorded many times. The rearrangement uses TRBV11-2 and TRBJ2-7, with D perhaps TRBD2 (6 bases). V was shortened by 6 bases and J by 0 bases, with 18 bases between the two germline ends. CDR3 length equals 16 residues. Per the germline V gene, CDR1 is SGHAT and CDR2 is FQNNGV. The CDR3 bases are TGTGCCAGCAGACCCCGGGGGACGGGCCCCTCCTACGAGCAGTACTTC. Its translation is CASRPRGTGPSYEQYF.

This clonotype was seen repeatedly, ten times or more. The rearrangement links TRBV15 to TRBJ2-7; perhaps TRBD1 as D (6 bases). Germline assignment: CDR1 LNHNV and CDR2 YYDKDF (reference sequence). With 2 bases removed from V and 5 bases from J, the gap between germline ends came to 10 bases. The CDR3 is 13 residues long. In DNA form, the CDR3 reads TGTGCCACCAGCAGAAGACAGGCGGACGAGCAGTACTTC. It is translated as CATSRRQADEQYF.

This clonotype was seen repeatedly, ten times or more. V usage is TRBV20-1 and J usage is TRBJ2-4; D is possibly TRBD1 (6 bases). The germline V gene encodes CDR1 DFQATT and CDR2 SNEGSKA (reference sequence). The V end lost 0 bases, the J end lost 1 base, and 10 bases lay between the germline ends. The CDR3 extends over 15 amino acids. CDR3 in amino acids: CSARDPGVAKNIQYF. The CDR3 nucleotides read TGCAGTGCTAGAGATCCAGGGGTGGCCAAAAACATTCAGTACTTC.

This clonotype was seen ten or more times. V and J are TRBV2 and TRBJ1-1, with TRBD1 identical over 8 bases. J gave up 6 bases and V 2 bases, and 8 bases lay outside the gene matches. The CDR3 consists of 15 residues. Germline V gives CDR1 SNHLY, CDR2 FYNNEI. In nucleotides, the CDR3 is TGTGCCAGCAGTGAACCAGGGGGCCGAATGGCTGAAGCTTTCTTT. Amino acid sequence: CASSEPGGRMAEAFF.

This clonotype was picked up many times. The chain joins TRBV7-2 to TRBJ1-1; TRBD1 aligns across 7 bases. V dropped 4 bases and J dropped 0; count of bases not matched to a gene: 5. Germline CDR1 reads SGHTA; CDR2 reads FQGNSA. CDR3 length equals 15 residues. The CDR3 region has the DNA TGTGCCAGCAGCTCTCAGACAGGGATGAACACTGAAGCTTTCTTT. This encodes CASSSQTGMNTEAFF.

This clonotype has at least ten counts. This chain joins TRBV25-1 and TRBJ1-6; TRBD1 might be the D (6 bases). In germline, CDR1 is MGHDK, CDR2 SYGVNS. V was shortened by 5 bases and J by 15 bases, with 14 bases between the two germline ends. The CDR3 sequence is 12 residues long. The CDR3, as DNA: TGTGCCAGCAGTCCCGGAGGGGGGGTCCTCCACTTT. This gives the protein CASSPGGGVLHF.

Ten or more counts support this clonotype. The chain joins TRBV20-1 to TRBJ2-1; D unresolved. The V end lost 3 bases, the J end lost 7 bases, and 13 bases lay between the germline ends. The CDR3 has 13 residues. Germline V gene sequence: CDR1 DFQATT, CDR2 SNEGSKA (reference sequence). CDR3 DNA: TGCAGTGCTAGGACCCCTTGGATTAATGAGCAGTTCTTC. It yields the protein CSARTPWINEQFF.

The sample holds many counts of this clonotype. The rearrangement uses TRBV2 and TRBJ2-5, with TRBD1 matching 8 bases. V lost 10 bases, J lost 5 bases, and 12 bases stayed unmatched. This CDR3 has 14 amino acids. CDR1 and CDR2 from the germline V gene are SNHLY and FYNNEI. CDR3 sequence reads: CANLRDRGGETQYF. DNA of the CDR3: TGTGCCAACCTCAGAGACAGGGGCGGGGAGACCCAGTACTTC.